The 19 T cell receptor beta chains given below trace back to one sample, sequenced in a study of T cell clonality in common variable immunodeficiency. The protocol was immunoSEQ multiplex PCR, while the TCRdb copy is restricted to in-frame clones and leaves out a portion. Listed here are roughly 60,000 clones without any singletons, the top ten holding around 1.6%. Specimen: peripheral blood mononuclear cells. The receptors originated from a person aged 18-70 years in good health.

In this sample, this clone turned up many times. The read terminates 3 residues before the CDR3 end, so the remaining end is supplied by the germline J gene. The V call is TRBV28, the J call TRBJ1-2; D unclear. CDR3 length: 13 amino acids. CDR1 and CDR2 (germline): MDHEN, SYDVKM. The ends were cut back, 9 bases at V and 4 bases at J, with 15 bases in the middle. The sequenced part of the CDR3 DNA is TGTGCCAGTCACGGGCCGGCGGGCTATGGC. Amino acids: CASHGPAGYG. The full CDR3 sequence reads CASHGPAGYGYTF.

This clone was recorded many times. The observed sequence ends 3 residues before the CDR3 terminus, with the missing tail filled in from the germline J gene. The J gene is TRBJ2-1, the V gene TRBV7-3; D might be TRBD1 (6 bases). V was cut by 1 base and J by 7 bases, with 20 bases left in between. The CDR3 spans 17 residues. Germline lookup yields CDR1 SGHTA and CDR2 FQGTGA. Partial CDR3 DNA: TGTGCCAGCAGCTTAAACCCTACAGGGTTTAGGGGAAATGAG. Its translation is CASSLNPTGFRGNE. The complete CDR3 protein is CASSLNPTGFRGNEQFF.

This clone was counted at least ten times. Read coverage stops 3 residues before the CDR3 terminus; the germline J gene supplies the remainder. The V call is TRBV5-4, the J call TRBJ1-2; tentatively, D is TRBD1 (6 bases). Per germline, CDR1 SGHNT and CDR2 YYREEE (reference sequence). This CDR3 contains 14 residues. Incomplete CDR3 DNA: TGTGCCAGCAGCTTGGGTACCCGGGACAAGGGC. Its protein is CASSLGTRDKG. In full, the CDR3 reads CASSLGTRDKGYTF.

The sample holds many counts of this clone. CDR3 loop: CSAGARWETQYF. Incomplete CDR3 DNA: TGCAGTGCTGGGGCTAGGTGGGAGACC. J is TRBJ2-5 and V is TRBV20-1; a possible D gene is TRBD1 (5 bases). Sequencing ends 3 residues short of the CDR3 end; the germline J gene provides the rest. The germline V gene has CDR1 DFQATT and CDR2 SNEGSKA (reference sequence). This CDR3 comprises 12 residues. The V end lost 5 bases, the J end lost 5 bases, and 12 bases lay between the germline ends.

This clone has more than one count but fewer than ten. A read error may produce the germline difference seen at one junction end. The CDR3 end is not reached by the read, which stops 3 residues before it; the germline J gene fills it in. The V gene is TRBV5-1, the J gene TRBJ1-5; unclear D gene. The CDR3 has 16 amino acids. In germline, CDR1 is SGHRS, CDR2 YFSETQ. The CDR3 loop is CASSPGAGRSNRPQHF. Partial CDR3 DNA: TGCGCCAGCAGCCCCGGAGCAGGCCGGTCCAATCGGCCC.

This clone occurred many times. CDR3 in amino acids: CASSLADYPGAKNIQYF. The covered CDR3 bases are TGTGCCAGCAGCTTAGCGGACTACCCTGGAGCCAAAAACATT. This chain uses TRBV7-8 with TRBJ2-4; weak D call: TRBD2 (6 bases). Read coverage stops 3 residues before the CDR3 terminus; the germline J gene supplies the remainder. The CDR3 runs 17 residues. V was trimmed by 0 bases and J by 0 bases, leaving 12 bases between them. CDR1 is SGHVS and CDR2 is FQNEAQ in the germline V gene.

Ten or more counts support this clone. The missing CDR3 end, 3 residues past where the read stops, is filled in from the germline J gene. The chain links TRBV28 to TRBJ2-5, with TRBD1 matching over 8 bases. The CDR3 is 15 amino acids. V was clipped by 5 bases and J by 4 bases; unmatched bases: 9. Germline lookup yields CDR1 MDHEN and CDR2 SYDVKM. CDR3 DNA, as far as it was read: TGTGCCAGCAGTATCACTTCCAGGGGGCCAGAGACC. The encoded protein is CASSITSRGPET. From start to end, the CDR3 is CASSITSRGPETQYF.

On this clone itself: This clone may be a read error of a much larger clone one base away. The sequence runs out 3 residues before the end of the CDR3; the remainder is reconstructed from the germline J gene. J is TRBJ2-5 and V is TRBV2; D remains ambiguous. Trimming cost V 5 bases and J 2 bases, with 3 bases left between them. The CDR3 runs 11 residues. Germline lookup yields CDR1 SNHLY and CDR2 FYNNEI. CDR3 amino acids: CASSPQETQYF. The part of the CDR3 DNA that was read is TGTGCCAGCAGTCCACAAGAGACC.

At least ten counts were recorded for this clone. The sequence runs out 3 residues before the end of the CDR3; the remainder is reconstructed from the germline J gene. The chain recombines TRBV5-4 with TRBJ2-2, with 7 nucleotides matching TRBD1. The CDR3 runs 14 residues. Germline CDR1 and CDR2: SGHNT and YYREEE (reference sequence). The ends lost 4 bases at V and 4 bases at J; junction bases unmatched: 4. This CDR3 reads CASSAGTVTGELFF. The part of the CDR3 DNA that was read is TGTGCCAGCAGCGCCGGGACAGTCACCGGGGAG. The variable domain in full, with the rest retrieved from reference TRBV5-4 and TRBJ2-2, is ETGVTQSPTHLIKTRGQQVTLRCSSQSGHNTVSWYQQALGQGPQFIFQYYREEENGRGNFPPRFSGLQFPNYSSELNVNALELDDSALYLCASSAGTVTGELFFGEGSRLTVL.

This clone was seen ten or more times. Coverage ceases 3 residues before the CDR3 finishes, and the germline J gene fills in the end. V gene TRBV3-1 (or the pseudogene TRBV3-2) combines with J gene TRBJ2-2; 9 nucleotides align to TRBD1. V trimming: 4 bases; J trimming: 3 bases; junction bases outside the gene matches: 3. The germline CDR1 and CDR2 sequences are LGHDT and YNNKEL (reference sequence). The CDR3 is made up of 15 amino acids. CDR3 DNA, as far as it was read: TGTGCCAGCAGCCCACAGGGGGCGGACACCGGGGAG. This sequence encodes CASSPQGADTGE. The CDR3, in full, reads CASSPQGADTGELFF.

The sample holds a few counts of this clone. The read finishes 3 residues shy of the CDR3 end, and the germline J gene is used to complete it. This chain links TRBV7-9 with TRBJ2-7, with TRBD1 matching over 9 bases. J gave up 2 bases and V 5 bases, and 4 bases lay outside the gene matches. CDR3 length: 14 amino acids. The germline V gene encodes CDR1 SEHNR and CDR2 FQNEAQ (reference sequence). CDR3 loop: CASSAGDRAYEQYF. CDR3 DNA (partial): TGTGCCAGCAGCGCCGGGGACAGGGCCTACGAG.

This clone was seen ten or more times. CDR3 DNA, as far as it was read: TGTGCCTGGAGACCTACCGGGGTTGGC. Its translation: CAWRPTGVG. The whole CDR3 region reads CAWRPTGVGYTF. The V gene is TRBV30, the J gene TRBJ1-2; no firm D call. Read data end 3 residues before the CDR3 end; the end is taken from the germline J gene. This CDR3 spans 12 amino acids. The germline V gene has CDR1 GTSNPN and CDR2 SVGIG (reference sequence). V lost 3 bases to trimming and J lost 7 bases, with 12 bases between them. Together with reference TRBV30 and TRBJ1-2, the CDR3 gives the full variable domain: SQTIHQWPATLVQPVGSPLSLECTVEGTSNPNLYWYRQAAGRGLQLLFYSVGIGQISSEVPQNLSASRPQDRQFILSSKKLLLSDSGFYLCAWRPTGVGYTFGSGTRLTVV.

This clone showed up many times. From the germline J gene comes the end of the CDR3, since the read stops 3 residues before it. The chain carries TRBV18 and TRBJ2-1, with TRBD2 matching over 9 bases. The germline CDR1 and CDR2 sequences are KGHSH and LQKENI. The CDR3 has 15 amino acids. The J segment lost 4 bases and the V segment lost 1 base, leaving 2 bases of the junction unmatched. The chain's CDR3 is CASSPLTSGYNEQFF. The DNA read from the CDR3 is TGTGCCAGCTCACCACTGACTAGCGGTTACAATGAG.

The table lists this clone with many counts. The read finishes 3 residues shy of the CDR3 end, and the germline J gene is used to complete it. The rearrangement joins TRBV12-3 or TRBV12-4 to TRBJ2-7, with a tentative D call TRBD2 (5 bases). The CDR3 consists of 13 residues. V was clipped by 1 base and J by 2 bases, with 6 bases between them. The CDR3 loop reads CASSLGGPYEQYF. Partial CDR3 DNA: TGTGCCAGCAGTTTAGGCGGGCCCTACGAG.

This clone was observed many times. The read ends 3 residues early relative to the CDR3; the germline J gene fills the gap. This chain uses TRBV5-6 with TRBJ1-1, with a tentative D call TRBD1 (5 bases). This CDR3 has 13 residues. V lost 3 bases and J 7 bases, leaving 13 bases between the germline ends. Germline V gives CDR1 SGHDT, CDR2 YYEEEE. CDR3 DNA, as far as it was read: TGTGCCAGCAGCTCCGTGGGGGGAATTGAA. Translated: CASSSVGGIE. The whole CDR3 sequence reads CASSSVGGIEAFF.

This clone occurred many times. From the germline J gene comes the end of the CDR3, since the read stops 3 residues before it. The V call is TRBV18, the J call TRBJ2-4; possibly TRBD2 for D (5 bases). Trimming removed 2 bases at V and 4 bases at J, with 9 bases between. Germline V gene sequence: CDR1 KGHSH, CDR2 LQKENI. CDR3 length equals 14 residues. CDR3 in amino acids: CASSPSGSKNIQYF. CDR3 DNA (partial): TGTGCCAGCTCACCAAGCGGCAGTAAAAACATT.

A few counts support this clone. The observed sequence ends 3 residues before the CDR3 terminus, with the missing tail filled in from the germline J gene. V is TRBV7-9 and J is TRBJ1-1; tentatively, D is TRBD1 (6 bases). In germline, CDR1 is SEHNR, CDR2 FQNEAQ (reference sequence). The CDR3 length is 15 residues. Trimming shortened V by 4 bases and J by 1 base, and 13 bases separated the two germline ends. The CDR3 bases that were read are TGTGCCAGCAGCTCACAGGGCACGGAGAACACTGAA. Translating it yields CASSSQGTENTE. The CDR3, in full, reads CASSSQGTENTEAFF.

There are many counts of this clone. The CDR3 end lies 3 residues beyond the end of the read and is filled in from the germline J gene. The chain has TRBV7-8 and TRBJ2-3, with D perhaps TRBD1 (5 bases). The germline CDR1 and CDR2 sequences are SGHVS and FQNEAQ. Trimming shortened V by 5 bases and J by 2 bases, and 14 bases separated the two germline ends. This CDR3 spans 15 amino acids. The sequenced CDR3 bases are TGTGCCAGCAGCCATTCTGGTGGGGCCACAGATACG. It specifies CASSHSGGATDT. The entire CDR3 reads CASSHSGGATDTQYF.

This clone was picked up many times. The read falls 3 residues short of the CDR3 end, and the missing part is taken from the germline J gene. The chain has TRBV30 and TRBJ2-3; no firm D call. There are 13 residues in the CDR3. The V end lost 3 bases, the J end lost 0 bases, and 7 bases lay between the germline ends. CDR1 is GTSNPN and CDR2 is SVGIG in the germline V gene (reference sequence). CDR3 sequence reads: CAWSLTSTDTQYF. The part of the CDR3 DNA that was read is TGTGCCTGGAGCCTGACTAGCACAGATACG.